The rows below give T cell receptor beta chains drawn from one sample of a study of T-cell reconstitution after alpha-beta-depleted transplantation in children. TCRdb reanalysed the PCR reads using MiXCR and keeps one entry per CDR3 protein. The sample gives around 450,000 distinct CDR3 sequences, around two fifths of which show up once; about 30% is in the top ten. The material sequenced was PBMCs, taken before TCRalphabeta/CD19-depleted stem cell transplant. The receptor set was obtained from a girl aged 2 to 10 with aplastic anemia, due to receive a stem cell transplant. Each CDR3 is given with its conserved first and last residue. D genes are given only for firm matches. Some rows have no size entry. The others give once, few or many, or a class for an expanded clone.

j_gene: TRBJ2-1
abundance: many
v_gene: TRBV15
d_gene: TRBD2
CDR3aa: CATSGRLAGVSNEQFF
CDR3nt: TGTGCCACCAGCGGAAGACTAGCGGGAGTTTCCAATGAGCAGTTCTTC

j_gene: TRBJ2-1
abundance: many
v_gene: TRBV7-9
d_gene: TRBD2
CDR3aa: CASSSAGTSGRDEQFF
CDR3nt: TGTGCCAGCAGCTCAGCCGGGACTAGCGGGAGAGATGAGCAGTTCTTC

j_gene: TRBJ1-6
abundance: .
v_gene: TRBV9
d_gene: TRBD1
CDR3aa: CASSPGGSPLHF
CDR3nt: TGTGCCAGCTCCCCAGGGGGTTCGCCCCTCCACTTT

j_gene: TRBJ2-7
abundance: .
v_gene: TRBV10-3
d_gene: .
CDR3aa: CAISEVGQTYEQYF
CDR3nt: TGTGCCATCAGTGAGGTCGGCCAGACCTACGAGCAGTACTTC

j_gene: TRBJ2-3
abundance: many
v_gene: TRBV28
d_gene: .
CDR3aa: CAIRRADTQYF
CDR3nt: TGTGCCATCCGTCGCGCAGATACGCAGTATTTT

j_gene: TRBJ2-1
abundance: few
v_gene: TRBV6-5
d_gene: .
CDR3aa: CASSYAGVTMDEQFF
CDR3nt: TGTGCCAGCAGCTATGCAGGGGTCACTATGGATGAGCAGTTCTTC

j_gene: TRBJ1-2
abundance: .
v_gene: TRBV12-3/TRBV12-4
d_gene: TRBD1
CDR3aa: CASSITRQGEDGYTF
CDR3nt: TGTGCCAGCAGCATCACTCGACAGGGGGAGGATGGCTACACCTTC

j_gene: TRBJ2-1
abundance: once
v_gene: TRBV5-4
d_gene: TRBD2
CDR3aa: CASSSLLAGAYNEQFF
CDR3nt: TGTGCCAGCAGCTCCCTACTAGCGGGAGCTTACAATGAGCAGTTCTTC

j_gene: TRBJ2-3
abundance: .
v_gene: TRBV7-2
d_gene: .
CDR3aa: CASSATGVRTDTQYF
CDR3nt: TGTGCCAGCAGCGCGACCGGGGTTCGCACAGATACGCAGTATTTT

j_gene: TRBJ1-5
abundance: many
v_gene: TRBV12-3/TRBV12-4
d_gene: .
CDR3aa: CASSFVGRGQHF
CDR3nt: TGTGCCAGCAGTTTTGTTGGTAGGGGCCAGCATTTT

j_gene: TRBJ2-1
abundance: .
v_gene: TRBV6-1
d_gene: TRBD2
CDR3aa: CASSESITSGAYNEQFF
CDR3nt: TGTGCCAGCAGTGAATCGATTACTAGCGGGGCATACAATGAGCAGTTCTTC

j_gene: TRBJ2-1
abundance: many
v_gene: TRBV29-1
d_gene: .
CDR3aa: CSAERAGAGNEQFF
CDR3nt: TGCAGCGCGGAAAGGGCGGGTGCCGGCAATGAGCAGTTCTTC

j_gene: TRBJ2-1
abundance: .
v_gene: TRBV14
d_gene: TRBD2
CDR3aa: CASSQERVQRTSFRWNEQFF
CDR3nt: TGTGCCAGCAGCCAAGAAAGAGTACAGAGGACTAGCTTCAGGTGGAATGAGCAGTTCTTC

j_gene: TRBJ2-2
abundance: .
v_gene: TRBV6-1
d_gene: .
CDR3aa: CASSPSAGTGELFF
CDR3nt: TGTGCCAGCAGTCCCTCCGCGGGCACCGGGGAGCTGTTTTTT

j_gene: TRBJ2-1
abundance: .
v_gene: TRBV27
d_gene: TRBD1
CDR3aa: CASSLPGQGHEQFF
CDR3nt: TGTGCCAGCAGTTTACCCGGACAGGGCCATGAGCAGTTCTTC

j_gene: TRBJ2-2
abundance: .
v_gene: TRBV7-2
d_gene: TRBD2
CDR3aa: CASSPSGSGELFF
CDR3nt: TGTGCCAGCAGCCCTAGCGGGTCCGGGGAGCTGTTTTTT

j_gene: TRBJ2-1
abundance: many
v_gene: TRBV7-3
d_gene: .
CDR3aa: CASSLAGVNEQFF
CDR3nt: TGTGCCAGCAGCTTAGCAGGGGTCAATGAGCAGTTCTTC

j_gene: TRBJ2-3
abundance: .
v_gene: TRBV6-5
d_gene: .
CDR3aa: CASSYGGDDDTQYF
CDR3nt: TGTGCCAGCAGTTACGGGGGAGATGATGATACGCAGTATTTT

j_gene: TRBJ2-7
abundance: few
v_gene: TRBV29-1
d_gene: .
CDR3aa: CSAGQSYEQYF
CDR3nt: TGCAGCGCTGGACAGTCCTACGAGCAGTACTTC

j_gene: TRBJ2-1
abundance: .
v_gene: TRBV5-1
d_gene: .
CDR3aa: CASSLAAGRASEQFF
CDR3nt: TGCGCCAGCAGCTTGGCGGCTGGACGGGCGTCTGAGCAGTTCTTC

j_gene: TRBJ2-3
abundance: many
v_gene: TRBV2
d_gene: .
CDR3aa: CASSEEGSHTDTQYF
CDR3nt: TGTGCCAGCAGTGAAGAGGGGTCCCACACAGATACGCAGTATTTT

j_gene: TRBJ2-3
abundance: .
v_gene: TRBV4-2
d_gene: .
CDR3aa: CASSPGDSTDTQYF
CDR3nt: TGTGCCAGCAGCCCGGGGGATTCTACAGATACGCAGTATTTT

j_gene: TRBJ2-5
abundance: .
v_gene: TRBV2
d_gene: .
CDR3aa: CASSAYGSRPETQYF
CDR3nt: TGTGCCAGCAGCGCCTACGGGAGCCGTCCAGAGACCCAGTACTTC

j_gene: TRBJ2-1
abundance: .
v_gene: TRBV10-2
d_gene: TRBD2
CDR3aa: CASSARGRGNEQFF
CDR3nt: TGCGCCAGCAGTGCTCGCGGGAGAGGAAATGAGCAGTTCTTC

j_gene: TRBJ2-1
abundance: many
v_gene: TRBV6-1
d_gene: TRBD2
CDR3aa: CASRRTSDYNEQFF
CDR3nt: TGTGCCAGCAGGCGTACTAGCGACTACAATGAGCAGTTCTTC

j_gene: TRBJ2-7
abundance: .
v_gene: TRBV20-1
d_gene: .
CDR3aa: CSASRTKDEQYF
CDR3nt: TGCAGTGCTTCTCGGACTAAGGACGAGCAGTACTTC

j_gene: TRBJ2-3
abundance: .
v_gene: TRBV28
d_gene: .
CDR3aa: CASSLSATQYF
CDR3nt: TGTGCCAGCAGCCTTTCAGCTACGCAGTATTTT

j_gene: TRBJ1-2
abundance: .
v_gene: TRBV2
d_gene: .
CDR3aa: CASSGGGGQGYGYTF
CDR3nt: TGTGCCAGCAGTGGGGGGGGAGGACAAGGATATGGCTACACCTTC